Below are 18 T cell receptor beta chains sequenced from a single sample in a study of shared clonotypes between healthy human individuals (dated by TCRdb to about 2020). Libraries were prepared through the immunoSEQ multiplex PCR assay. The immuneACCESS repertoire file appears here via TCRdb, limited to in-frame rearrangements. These files lack a portion of the clones; in checked studies, under half of the deficit traces to unresolved V genes, and the cause of the others is not known. In all, the sample holds millions of clones, and 85% to 95% of those were seen once. The ten largest make up under 0.45% of the sample. Sample: naive CD4+ T cells from PBMCs. Per the publication, the cell subset or site label means: CD45RA+ positively selected. Receptors originate from a man younger than 35 in good health. Some clones in this sample may be carry-over from other donors' samples.

To note about this clone: Other DNA sequences in the sample encode the same CDR3. The chain recombines TRBV5-1 with TRBJ2-1, with TRBD2 identical over 12 bases. The CDR3 sequence is 15 residues long. Germline V gene lookup returns CDR1 SGHRS and CDR2 YFSETQ. With 3 bases clipped from V and 10 bases from J, the junction kept 8 bases outside the gene matches. The CDR3, as DNA: TGCGCCAGCAGCTCGCTAGCGGGAGGGCCCGGGGAGCAGTTCTTC. As protein: CASSSLAGGPGEQFF.

The CDR3 DNA reads as TGTGCCAGCAGCTTAATGTCCCTAGCGGGAGTCAGCGACGAGCAGTACTTC. Translated: CASSLMSLAGVSDEQYF. The J gene is TRBJ2-7, the V gene TRBV7-3; 10 bases align to TRBD2. CDR3 length: 17 amino acids. Unmatched junction bases numbered 11, after V lost 1 base and J lost 5 bases. CDR1 and CDR2 from the germline V gene are SGHTA and FQGTGA.

This chain uses TRBV7-6 with TRBJ2-7; 7 bases align to TRBD1. Germline CDR1 and CDR2: SGHVS and FNYEAQ. The CDR3 is made up of 12 amino acids. Trimming at V came to 10 bases and at J to 3 bases, leaving 6 bases not matched to a gene. Here the CDR3 reads CAMQGVIYEQYF. CDR3 in DNA: TGTGCCATGCAGGGGGTGATCTACGAGCAGTACTTC.

The DNA of the CDR3 is TGTGCCAGCAGACCGCCCTCAGAGGGGGCCCAAAGGGGGCAGTACTTC. Amino acids: CASRPPSEGAQRGQYF. The rearrangement joins TRBV6-6 to TRBJ2-7, with TRBD1 matching over 7 bases. CDR1 and CDR2 (germline): MNHNY, SVGAGI (reference sequence). Trimming removed 6 bases from V and 9 bases from J; junction bases left unmatched: 20. This CDR3 region has 16 residues.

The V and J genes are TRBV18 and TRBJ1-2; D gene uncertain. The CDR3 loop spans 14 amino acids. Germline CDR1 is KGHSH and CDR2 is LQKENI. Deletions cut 2 bases from V and 8 bases from J, with 15 bases between. The CDR3 region has the DNA TGTGCCAGCTCACCAAGAACTCAAGCTTTCGGCTACACCTTC. Protein product: CASSPRTQAFGYTF.

The chain employs TRBV5-5 and TRBJ2-6; D is undetermined. This CDR3 contains 13 residues. V lost 2 bases to trimming and J lost 3 bases, with 3 bases between them. CDR1 and CDR2 from the germline V gene are SGHKS and YYEKEE (reference sequence). The DNA for the CDR3 is TGTGCCAGCAGCTTTTATGGGGCCAACGTCCTGACTTTC. Translating it yields CASSFYGANVLTF. Full variable domain (remainder filled in from reference TRBV5-5 and TRBJ2-6): DAGVTQSPTHLIKTRGQQVTLRCSPISGHKSVSWYQQVLGQGPQFIFQYYEKEERGRGNFPDRFSARQFPNYSSELNVNALLLGDSALYLCASSFYGANVLTFGAGSRLTVL.

The chain recombines TRBV27 with TRBJ1-1; 8 bases agree with TRBD1. CDR1 is MNHEY, CDR2 SMNVEV, per germline (reference sequence). This CDR3 comprises 14 residues. The V gene end was trimmed by 3 bases and the J gene end by 5 bases; junction bases not matched to a gene: 5. The CDR3 region has the DNA TGTGCCAGCAGTTTTCAGGGGGCAGGTACTGAAGCTTTCTTT. Residues: CASSFQGAGTEAFF.

The V and J genes are TRBV11-1 and TRBJ1-2, with D perhaps matching TRBD1 (5 bases). CDR3 length: 15 amino acids. The V end was cut by 1 base, the J end by 2 bases, with 11 bases between. Germline CDR1 and CDR2: SGHAT and FQDESV (reference sequence). The chain's CDR3 is CASSLELGTNYGYTF. DNA of the CDR3: TGTGCCAGCAGCTTAGAACTCGGGACCAACTATGGCTACACCTTC.

This chain links TRBV10-3 with TRBJ1-2; D perhaps matches TRBD1 (5 bases). V was clipped by 10 bases and J by 3 bases, with 15 bases between them. Germline V gives CDR1 ENHRY, CDR2 SYGVKD. CDR3 length: 13 residues. The chain's CDR3 is CATRGADDYGYTF. The CDR3 nucleotides are TGTGCCACTCGAGGGGCCGACGACTATGGCTACACCTTC.

The chain links TRBV2 to TRBJ2-1, with TRBD2 identical over 13 bases. CDR3 size: 15 residues. Per germline, CDR1 SNHLY and CDR2 FYNNEI. Trimming removed 2 bases from V and 8 bases from J; junction bases left unmatched: 3. The CDR3 DNA follows: TGTGCCAGCAGTGAAATCACTAGCGGGAGGGATGAGCAGTTCTTC. Translating it yields CASSEITSGRDEQFF.

The J gene is TRBJ1-1, the V gene TRBV5-1; D is ambiguous. V was cut by 2 bases and J by 2 bases, with 13 bases left in between. In germline, CDR1 is SGHRS, CDR2 YFSETQ. This CDR3 has 15 residues. CDR3 bases: TGCGCCAGCAGCTTTATTTCCGGCGGCAACACTGAAGCTTTCTTT. Translation: CASSFISGGNTEAFF.

The genes are TRBV6-1 and TRBJ1-5, with a weak D call TRBD1 (6 bases). Germline V CDR1 and CDR2: MNHNS, SASEGT. V lost 7 bases, J lost 1 base, and 11 bases lay in between. CDR3 length: 14 amino acids. The CDR3 DNA sequence: TGTGCCAGCACTCGGGACACAAGCAATCAGCCCCAGCATTTT. Translating gives CASTRDTSNQPQHF.

Details on this clone: In the same sample, other DNA sequences code for this CDR3. The chain joins TRBV4-1 to TRBJ1-2, with a possible D match to TRBD1 (5 bases). Per germline, CDR1 MGHRA and CDR2 YSYEKL. Trimming left V 1 base short and J 2 bases short, with 8 bases between. This CDR3 spans 14 amino acids. Here the CDR3 reads CASSQVGANYGYTF. The CDR3 nucleotides read TGCGCCAGCAGCCAAGTAGGGGCGAACTATGGCTACACCTTC.

The chain is built from TRBV6-4 and TRBJ2-3; the D is unclear. Trimming cost V 5 bases and J 5 bases, with 17 bases left between them. Germline values: CDR1 MRHNA, CDR2 SNTAGT. The CDR3 sequence is 15 residues long. CDR3 in DNA: TGTGCCAGCAGTACAACGGGCCTGGGCGGAGATACGCAGTATTTT. It codes for CASSTTGLGGDTQYF.

The rearrangement uses TRBV15 and TRBJ2-7; D not resolved. V dropped 0 bases and J dropped 6 bases, with 12 bases sitting between them. The CDR3 loop spans 14 amino acids. Germline CDR1 and CDR2: LNHNV and YYDKDF (reference sequence). The DNA of the CDR3 is TGTGCCACCAGCAGAGATCGTTGGGGTGCCGAGCAGTACTTC. Translated: CATSRDRWGAEQYF.

As for this clone: In the same sample, other DNA sequences code for this CDR3. The chain links TRBV5-5 to TRBJ1-1; D gene uncertain. Trimming took off 0 bases at V and 5 bases at J, with 8 bases between the two ends. Germline lookup yields CDR1 SGHKS and CDR2 YYEKEE (reference sequence). This CDR3 spans 13 amino acids. This chain's CDR3 is CASSLGAATEAFF. DNA for the CDR3: TGTGCCAGCAGCTTGGGGGCAGCAACTGAAGCTTTCTTT.

Only one count was recorded for this clone. The rearrangement links TRBV6-1 to TRBJ2-2, with unresolved D. Germline CDR1 and CDR2: MNHNS and SASEGT. The CDR3 is 13 amino acids. V was clipped by 2 bases and J by 3 bases, with 4 bases between them. CDR3 bases: TGTGCCAGCAGTGAATGGGACACCGGGGAGCTGTTTTTT. Its protein product is CASSEWDTGELFF.

V usage is TRBV4-3 and J usage is TRBJ2-7, with TRBD2 as a possible D gene (5 bases). Between the trimmed V and J ends, which lost 4 bases and 0 bases, there was a span of 16 bases. CDR3 length: 16 residues. Germline V gene sequence: CDR1 LGHNA, CDR2 YSLEER. CDR3 in DNA: TGCGCCAGCAGCCCCGGTTGGCGGGTTCACTCCTACGAGCAGTACTTC. Translating gives CASSPGWRVHSYEQYF.